This T cell receptor (beta chain) was sequenced in a study of cytomegalovirus exposure and HLA in healthy donors. Primers: 60 Vbeta forward and 13 Jbeta reverse. Assay used: immunoSEQ multiplex PCR; TCRdb lists only in-frame clones, some missing. This sample carries approximately 110,000 clones, with approximately 2.6% going to the ten biggest clones. The CDR3 runs 12 residues. V lost 7 bases and J lost 5, with 11 bases in between. Germline V gives CDR1 MGHDK, CDR2 SYGVNS. Sequencing used PBMCs. This sequence joins TRBV25-1 and TRBJ1-1; TRBD1 is a possible D gene (5 bases). The sequence came from a man in his thirties or forties in good health and CMV-seronegative. CDR3 in DNA: TGTGCCAGCACCTTCGGGGGGACTGAAGCTTTCTTT. Translating it yields CASTFGGTEAFF.